This TCR beta chain was retrieved from a study of T cell repertoires in cytomegalovirus infection. Turning to the study itself: CMV infection together with matching HLA type was indicated by public TCR beta signatures. Study observations and caveats: The cumulative frequency of public TCR beta families identified carriers of CMV plus the relevant HLA.

The CDR3 length is 15 residues. Germline V gives CDR1 DFQATT, CDR2 SNEGSKA (reference sequence). V lost 3 bases to trimming and J lost 5 bases; unmatched junction nucleotides: 8. TCRdb reprocessed the reads via MiXCR and lists one record per CDR3 protein. The table includes almost 550,000 distinct CDR3 sequences, about 15% detected once. This clonotype was seen only a few times. Its specificity is unknown. The material sequenced was CD8+ T cells from PBMCs. This sequence joins TRBV20-1 and TRBJ2-2; the match to TRBD2 covers 8 bases. This receptor was obtained from a human donor in good health (CMV status not recorded). Some clones in this sample may be carry-over from other donors' samples. The CDR3 bases are TGCAGTGCTAGTCCCGGGACTAGACGGACCGGGGAGCTGTTTTTT. It codes for CSASPGTRRTGELFF.